These 31 T cell receptor beta chains were sequenced from one sample in a study of tumor-infiltrating lymphocytes in primary liver carcinoma. The investigators made TCR beta cDNA from approximately 0.5 ug total RNA, using a constant-region primer. Libraries covering TCR beta were generated through three nested multiplex PCR rounds (using a slightly modified ARM-PCR). The opening two PCR rounds, around 11 cycles each, paired TRBV1-TRBV30 forward primers with a C-beta reverse primer. A single record per CDR3 protein comes from TCRdb applying MiXCR to the multiplex PCR reads. The table lists about 120,000 distinct CDR3 sequences, around 60% of them singletons. Co-extraction of both nucleic acids (RNA and DNA) used about 17-31 mg of unsorted bulk tissue. Sample: liver tumor tissue from sampling region 1. Described subset: tumor region T1, superior pole. These receptors were obtained from a woman aged 55 to 70 with primary liver carcinoma and hepatitis B virus infection.

In the case of this clonotype: Its ends do not fully match the called genes, so a read error is possible. This sequence joins TRBV11-2 and TRBJ2-1; TRBD2 agrees at 16 bases. This CDR3 is 20 amino acids long. The germline gives CDR1 SGHAT, CDR2 FQNNGV. CDR3 protein: CTSSLDGTSGRGIGVNGQFF. The DNA of the CDR3 is TGTACCAGCAGCTTAGACGGGACTAGCGGGAGGGGAATCGGGGTCAATGGGCAGTTCTTC.

In the case of this clonotype: A much larger clone is a single base away; this may be a read error. The genes are TRBV4-1 and TRBJ2-4, with 8 bases fitting TRBD2. The V gene's germline CDR1 is MGHRA and CDR2 YSYEKL. CDR3 length: 17 residues. CDR3 nucleotide sequence: TGCGCCAGCAACCAAGCGGGGGCAACTGGGATGGGAAACATTCAGTACTTC. Protein product: CASNQAGATGMGNIQYF.

With respect to this clonotype: No conserved phenylalanine or tryptophan is present at the end of the CDR3, so a read error is the likely explanation. This chain joins TRBV5-1 and TRBJ2-7; either TRBD1 or TRBD2 may fit D (5 bases each). The CDR3 loop spans 14 amino acids. Germline loops: CDR1 SGHRS, CDR2 YFSETQ. Trimming cost V 4 bases and J 4 bases, with 15 bases left between them. The CDR3 is CASSLGGAWYEQYL. The CDR3, as DNA: TGCGCCAGCAGCCTTGGGGGAGCGTGGTACGAGCAGTACCTC.

Comments on this clonotype: No conserved phenylalanine or tryptophan is present at the end of the CDR3, so a read error is the likely explanation. The DNA is omitted, as the CDR3 cannot be located on it reliably, and the CDR3 follows TCRdb's listing. V gene TRBV29-1 combines with J gene TRBJ2-5; the table assigns TRBD1, which was not confirmed against the DNA. In germline, CDR1 is SQVTM, CDR2 ANQGSEA. Ends included, the CDR3 has 12 residues. The CDR3 loop reads CSVDGTEETRYY.

The rearrangement links TRBV11-2 to TRBJ1-4, with D perhaps TRBD1 (6 bases). Deletions cut 2 bases from V and 1 base from J, with 14 bases between. The germline CDR1 and CDR2 sequences are SGHAT and FQNNGV. This CDR3 has 17 residues. Written as DNA, the CDR3 is TGTGCCAGCAGCTTACAGCGAACAGGGCGAACTAATGAAAAACTGTTTTTT. The encoded protein is CASSLQRTGRTNEKLFF.

This clonotype was detected only once. A much more abundant neighbour one base away suggests this may be a read error. This chain links TRBV7-9 with TRBJ1-1; a possible D gene is TRBD1 (6 bases). Germline V gene data show CDR1 as SEHNR and CDR2 as FQNEAQ (reference sequence). The CDR3 extends over 17 amino acids. This chain's CDR3 is CVSSPRGGAVLNTEAFF. The DNA of the CDR3 is TGTGTCAGCAGCCCCCGGGGGGGCGCGGTGTTGAACACTGAAGCTTTCTTT. Drawing the rest from reference TRBV7-9 and TRBJ1-1, the complete variable domain is DTGVSQNPRHKITKRGQNVTFRCDPISEHNRLYWYRQTLGQGPEFLTYFQNEAQLEKSRLLSDRFSAERPKGSFSTLEIQRTEQGDSAMYLCVSSPRGGAVLNTEAFFGQGTRLTVV.

As concerns this clonotype: The junction and the germline gene differ at one end; a read error may be behind it. The chain employs TRBV2 and TRBJ2-5; no firm D call. Germline CDR1 reads SNHLY; CDR2 reads FYNNEI. The CDR3 is made up of 14 amino acids. CDR3 in amino acids: CASMADPSGETQYF. DNA of the CDR3: TGTGCTAGCATGGCCGACCCATCTGGGGAGACCCAGTACTTC.

This clonotype has ten or more counts. The V call is TRBV5-1, the J call TRBJ2-2, with 14 bases matching TRBD2. From germline, CDR1 is SGHRS and CDR2 YFSETQ. The V and J ends lost 4 bases and 4 bases, in that order; junction bases with no gene match: 6. This CDR3 is built from 17 residues. The CDR3 sequence is CASSPGTSGSITGELFF. As DNA, the CDR3 is TGCGCCAGCAGCCCCGGGACTAGCGGGAGTATCACCGGGGAGCTGTTTTTT.

This clonotype has a count of ten or more. V usage is TRBV6-5 and J usage is TRBJ2-1, with D unresolved. V lost 1 base, J lost 9 bases, and 16 bases lay in between. CDR1 and CDR2 from the germline V gene are MNHEY and SVGAGI. This CDR3 spans 15 amino acids. The CDR3 loop reads CASSYLMADRSEQFF. CDR3 bases: TGTGCCAGCAGTTACTTAATGGCAGATCGAAGTGAGCAGTTCTTC.

This clonotype was picked up a small number of times. A much bigger clone sits one base away, suggesting this may be a read error. The CDR3 loop reads CASSSMNTEAFF. The CDR3 bases are TGTGCCAGCAGCTCAATGAACACTGAAGCTTTCTTT. The rearrangement links TRBV7-9 to TRBJ1-1; D remains unclear. The germline V and J ends were trimmed by 4 bases and 0 bases, with 3 bases remaining between them. The length of the CDR3 is 12 residues. Germline V lookup: CDR1 SEHNR, CDR2 FQNEAQ (reference sequence).

As concerns this clonotype: The junction does not match germline at one end; this may be a read error. J is TRBJ2-2 and V is TRBV29-1; D may be TRBD2 (5 bases). The CDR3 runs 11 residues. Germline CDR1 and CDR2: SQVTM and ANQGSEA. The CDR3, as DNA: TGCAGCGTCCCATACACCGGGGAGCTGTCTTTT. Its translation: CSVPYTGELSF.

A note on this clonotype: Possible read error: a much larger clone is one base away. The genes are TRBV29-1 and TRBJ2-2; 8 bases map to TRBD2. The V gene's germline CDR1 is SQVTM and CDR2 ANQGSEA. Unmatched junction bases numbered 10, after V lost 7 bases and J lost 3 bases. This CDR3 contains 15 residues. CDR3 region: CSGLAGTRDTGELFF. The CDR3 DNA reads as TGCAGCGGCCTGGCCGGGACTAGGGACACCGGGGAGCTGTTTTTT.

Concerning this clonotype: A read error may account for a junction end that differs from germline. This chain uses TRBV7-8 with TRBJ2-5; 8 positions agree with TRBD1. Looked up from germline, CDR1 is SGHVS and CDR2 is FQNEAQ. The CDR3 contains 15 residues. The CDR3 nucleotides are TGTGTCAGCAGCTTTCGACAGGGGCCGTCGGAGACCCAGTACTTT. As protein: CVSSFRQGPSETQYF.

The chain is built from TRBV11-2 and TRBJ2-3; D not certain. The V and J ends lost 5 bases and 5 bases respectively, with 17 bases between them. CDR3 length equals 15 residues. Per germline, CDR1 SGHAT and CDR2 FQNNGV. The CDR3 protein is CASSPVARGGDTQYF. The CDR3 nucleotides read TGTGCCAGCAGCCCCGTGGCGCGAGGTGGAGATACGCAGTATTTT.

This clonotype was detected many times. The CDR3 DNA sequence: TGTGCCAGCAGCGAAAGAAGTCTCAAAGACAATGAGCAGTTCTTC. Amino acid sequence: CASSERSLKDNEQFF. V usage is TRBV6-1 and J usage is TRBJ2-1; unclear D gene. CDR1 is MNHNS and CDR2 is SASEGT in the germline V gene. Trimming left V 6 bases short and J 5 bases short, with 17 bases between. The CDR3 runs to 15 residues.

The table lists this clonotype with a count of one. One end of the junction is discordant with germline, which a read error may explain. V and J are TRBV5-5 and TRBJ2-1; 7 nucleotides agree with TRBD2. This CDR3 region has 16 residues. CDR1 and CDR2 from the germline V gene are SGHKS and YYEKEE (reference sequence). In nucleotides, the CDR3 is TGTGCGAGCAGCTTGTTGGGGGAGGGCTCCTACAATGAGCAGTTCTTC. It translates to CASSLLGEGSYNEQFF.

Worth noting for this clonotype: This may be a read error, as it is one base from a much larger clone. This chain joins TRBV4-1 and TRBJ2-2, with D perhaps matching TRBD2 (7 bases). The ends were cut back, 1 base at V and 7 bases at J, with 13 bases in the middle. This CDR3 is 15 amino acids long. Germline V gene sequence: CDR1 MGHRA, CDR2 YSYEKL. The CDR3 DNA is TGCGCCAGCAGCCAAGGGACTAGGGGGATCGGGGAGCTGTTTTTT. This encodes CASSQGTRGIGELFF.

About this clonotype: Given a much more abundant clone one base away, this may be a read error. The chain couples TRBV12-3 or TRBV12-4 to TRBJ1-1; weak D call: TRBD1 (6 bases). CDR3 length: 14 amino acids. CDR3 nucleotide sequence: TGTGCCAGCAGTTTATCACAGGGTTGTACTGAAGCTTTATTT. It specifies CASSLSQGCTEALF.

This clonotype was counted many times. The chain uses TRBV6-5 and TRBJ1-1; D may be TRBD1 (6 bases). Germline V gene data show CDR1 as MNHEY and CDR2 as SVGAGI. The CDR3 loop spans 15 amino acids. V shed 5 bases and J shed 0 bases, with 13 bases lying between them. The CDR3 here is CASSTHRAVNTEAFF. The CDR3 nucleotides are TGTGCCAGCAGTACCCACAGGGCAGTGAACACTGAAGCTTTCTTT.

This clonotype showed up just a few times. The J gene is TRBJ2-7, the V gene TRBV28, with D unresolved. Germline assignment: CDR1 MDHEN and CDR2 SYDVKM. Trimming took off 2 bases at V and 4 bases at J, with 12 bases between the two ends. CDR3 length equals 14 residues. CDR3 bases: TGTGCCAGCAGTTTAATACGGTCGGAATACGAGCAGTACTTC. Translated, it gives CASSLIRSEYEQYF.

In regard to this clonotype: This may come from a read error, since a much larger clone is one base off. The genes are TRBV6-5 and TRBJ2-4, with D possibly TRBD1 on 6 matching bases. Per the germline V gene, CDR1 is MNHEY and CDR2 is SVGAGI. The CDR3 runs to 14 residues. Trimming took 5 bases from V and 8 from J, leaving 16 bases between them. The CDR3: CASSLQLQGDIQYF. CDR3 nucleotide sequence: TGTGCCAGCAGTCTACAGTTACAGGGAGACATTCAGTACTTC.

Concerning this clonotype itself: This clone may be a read error of a much larger clone one base away. The rearrangement joins TRBV28 to TRBJ2-1; 10 nucleotides agree with TRBD2. This CDR3 comprises 17 residues. Per germline, CDR1 MDHEN and CDR2 SYDVKM. The CDR3 DNA follows: TGTGCCAGCAGATCTAGCGGGGGCCGGGGGTTGTACAATGGGCAGTTCTTC. Translating gives CASRSSGGRGLYNGQFF.

As concerns this clonotype: A much larger clonotype is one base distant, so this may be a read error. The rearrangement uses TRBV6-5 and TRBJ2-7; D may be TRBD1 or TRBD2 (6 bases each). The CDR3 length is 14 residues. Germline-derived CDR1 and CDR2 are MNHEY and SVGAGI. The CDR3: CASSSTGGSYERYF. The CDR3 bases are TGTGCCAGCTCATCAACCGGGGGCTCCTACGAGCGGTACTTC.

As for this clonotype: This may come from a read error, since a much larger clone is one base off. The V and J genes are TRBV5-1 and TRBJ2-6, with 7 nucleotides matching TRBD1. CDR3 length: 15 residues. CDR1 and CDR2 (germline): SGHRS, YFSETQ. Trimming cost V 3 bases and J 5 bases; bases outside gene matches: 5. CDR3: CASSSTGIRANVLTF. In DNA form, the CDR3 reads TGCGCCAGCAGCTCGACAGGGATTAGGGCCAACGTCCTGACTTTC. The full variable domain, its missing parts supplied by reference TRBV5-1 and TRBJ2-6, is KAGVTQTPRYLIKTRGQQVTLSCSPISGHRSVSWYQQTPGQGLQFLFEYFSETQRNKGNFPGRFSGRQFSNSRSEMNVSTLELGDSALYLCASSSTGIRANVLTFGAGSRLTVL.

Regarding this clonotype: This may arise from a read error, as a much more abundant clone is one base away. V gene TRBV12-3 or TRBV12-4 combines with J gene TRBJ1-1, with D maybe TRBD1 (5 bases). V lost 7 bases to trimming and J lost 9 bases, with 21 bases between them. The CDR3 spans 14 residues. In DNA form, the CDR3 reads TGTGCCAGCACCCTTTCGGCGACGGCAGGGCAAGCTTTCTTT. Translating it yields CASTLSATAGQAFF.

Points on this clonotype: Since the CDR3 does not end with the conserved phenylalanine or tryptophan, this likely comes from a read error. This chain uses TRBV29-1 with TRBJ2-1; TRBD1 matches at 10 bases. The CDR3 has 14 residues. Looked up from germline, CDR1 is SQVTM and CDR2 is ANQGSEA. For the CDR3, the DNA is TGCAGCATTGAAGGAGGGACAGGGGCCAATGAGCAGTTCTCC. Its protein is CSIEGGTGANEQFS.

Comments on this clonotype: With a much larger clone just one base away, this may be a read error. The V call is TRBV5-6, the J call TRBJ2-7; D call uncertain. CDR1 SGHDT and CDR2 YYEEEE come from the germline V gene. The CDR3 is 14 residues long. The DNA of the CDR3 is TGTACCAGCAGCTTACCAGCAATCAGGAACGAGCAGTACTTC. Its protein product is CTSSLPAIRNEQYF.

This clonotype appeared a single time. The germline gene is not matched at one end of the junction; a read error may be the cause. The chain links TRBV6-6 to TRBJ2-3; 8 bases align to TRBD2. Germline lookup yields CDR1 MNHNY and CDR2 SVGAGI (reference sequence). CDR3 length: 14 residues. In DNA, the CDR3 is TGTACCAGCAAAGAGAGCGGGAGCACAGATACGCATTATTTT. Its translation: CTSKESGSTDTHYF.

Of note for this clonotype: At one end, the junction sequence differs from germline, possibly due to a read error. The chain employs TRBV11-2 and TRBJ2-7, with a possible D match to TRBD1 (7 bases). The germline gives CDR1 SGHAT, CDR2 FQNNGV. The CDR3 sequence is 15 residues long. The CDR3 loop is CAGSPGGSRGYDQYF. The CDR3 coding sequence is TGTGCCGGCAGCCCAGGGGGGTCAAGGGGGTACGACCAGTACTTC.

Only a few counts were recorded for this clonotype. V usage is TRBV24-1 and J usage is TRBJ2-5; 9 nucleotides line up with TRBD2. Germline V lookup: CDR1 KGHDR, CDR2 SFDVKD. Trimming removed 3 bases from V and 1 base from J; junction bases left unmatched: 11. The CDR3 extends over 18 amino acids. CDR3 sequence: CATSDNRVREGLQETQYF. CDR3 nucleotides: TGTGCCACCAGTGATAATCGGGTGCGGGAGGGCCTCCAAGAGACCCAGTACTTC.

As to this clonotype: A clone one base away is much larger, so this may be a read error. This chain connects TRBV14 to TRBJ2-4, with TRBD1 as a possible D gene (6 bases). Germline CDR1 SGHDN, CDR2 FVKESK. This CDR3 contains 14 residues. The CDR3 here is CASSLPGVQNIQNF. Here the CDR3 DNA reads TGTGCCAGCAGCCTCCCAGGGGTACAAAACATTCAGAACTTC.